This T cell receptor (beta chain) was recovered during a study of graft-versus-host responses after intestinal transplantation. On the study more broadly: Each recipient received anti-thymocyte globulin induction, then tacrolimus and steroids for 3 to 4 years.

The CDR3 has 15 amino acids. Trimming removed 4 bases from V and 7 bases from J; junction bases left unmatched: 10. Germline CDR1 is SGHDT and CDR2 is YYEEEE. Data came from immunoSEQ multiplex PCR; TCRdb stores just in-frame clones and leaves some out. This table has some 120,000 clones, 90% appearing once. Broader study findings: Researchers found GvH clones in recipient marrow, and some showed up first in ileum or blood. Some patients had graft-donor T cell macrochimerism, and their allografts showed high graft-versus-host to host-versus-graft clonal ratios. Early declines in HvG clones that occurred post-transplant were associated with peak circulating GvH clone levels.

A word on this clone: What it binds is not known.

The sequence was collected from a human donor who received an intestinal transplant. The genes are TRBV5-6 and TRBJ2-2; TRBD1 agrees at 7 bases. The sample was unstimulated CD4+ T cells sorted from spleen or lymph node cells, taken before intestinal transplant. DNA of the CDR3: TGTGCCAGCAGCCTTCGGACAGGTTCGAGCGGGGAGCTGTTTTTT. Translated: CASSLRTGSSGELFF.